These 10 T cell receptor beta chains share one sample of origin, sequenced in a study of control samples from healthy donors and cancer patients. Libraries were prepared by immunoSEQ multiplex PCR; TCRdb keeps only in-frame clonotypes and omits some of them. The top ten hold roughly 14% of the sample, which has tens of thousands of clones, 91% seen once. The sample was blood. Receptors were obtained from a man aged 25-45 years in good health.

V is TRBV5-1 and J is TRBJ2-1, with 8 nucleotides matching TRBD2. Trimming cost V 4 bases and J 9 bases; bases outside gene matches: 15. The CDR3 consists of 16 residues. Looked up from germline, CDR1 is SGHRS and CDR2 is YFSETQ. CDR3 loop: CASSLQLTGGAPEQFF. Written as DNA, the CDR3 is TGCGCCAGCAGCCTGCAGCTTACGGGGGGGGCCCCTGAGCAGTTCTTC.

The chain is built from TRBV27 and TRBJ2-5; perhaps TRBD1 as D (6 bases). CDR3 length: 14 amino acids. Trimming removed 4 bases from V and 7 bases from J, with 16 bases in between. Germline assignment: CDR1 MNHEY and CDR2 SMNVEV (reference sequence). DNA for the CDR3: TGTGCCAGCAGTTCGGACAGTGGCAAGGGGACCCAGTACTTC. The encoded protein is CASSSDSGKGTQYF.

This chain connects TRBV6-6 to TRBJ2-7, with D unclear. This CDR3 has 13 residues. Germline assignment: CDR1 MNHNY and CDR2 SVGAGI (reference sequence). V dropped 6 bases and J dropped 4 bases, with 13 bases sitting between them. CDR3 sequence: CASRPGGAYEQYF. The CDR3 DNA reads as TGTGCCAGCAGGCCCGGCGGCGCTTACGAGCAGTACTTC.

V and J are TRBV2 and TRBJ2-7; D ambiguous. V shed 6 bases and J shed 3 bases, with 3 bases lying between them. Germline CDR1 SNHLY, CDR2 FYNNEI. This CDR3 has 10 amino acids. This chain's CDR3 is CASRDYEQYF. CDR3 coding DNA: TGTGCCAGCAGAGACTACGAGCAGTACTTC. The full variable domain, its missing parts supplied by reference TRBV2 and TRBJ2-7, is EPEVTQTPSHQVTQMGQEVILRCVPISNHLYFYWYRQILGQKVEFLVSFYNNEISEKSEIFDDQFSVERPDGSNFTLKIRSTKLEDSAMYFCASRDYEQYFGPGTRLTVT.

This clone was found a few times. The chain couples TRBV6-6 to TRBJ1-5; D may be TRBD1 (6 bases). Germline CDR1 reads MNHNY; CDR2 reads SVGAGI (reference sequence). CDR3 length: 14 residues. Trimming pared 6 bases from V and 3 bases from J, leaving 12 bases between. CDR3 nucleotide sequence: TGTGCCAGCAGGCTACAGGGAGTCAATCAGCCCCAGCATTTT. This gives the protein CASRLQGVNQPQHF.

The V gene is TRBV11-2, the J gene TRBJ2-1; tentative D call: TRBD1 (6 bases). Germline V gives CDR1 SGHAT, CDR2 FQNNGV. The CDR3 consists of 15 residues. Trimming left V 3 bases short and J 0 bases short, with 9 bases between. CDR3 sequence (DNA): TGTGCCAGCAGCTTCCGGACAGCCTCCTACAATGAGCAGTTCTTC. This codes for CASSFRTASYNEQFF.

The rearrangement uses TRBV3-1 (or the pseudogene TRBV3-2) and TRBJ2-3; TRBD2 aligns across 10 bases. The CDR3 has 18 residues. V lost 0 bases, J lost 3 bases, and 9 bases stayed unmatched. In germline, CDR1 is LGHDT, CDR2 YNNKEL (reference sequence). The CDR3 DNA sequence: TGTGCCAGCAGCCAAGATAGGGGGCTAGCGGGGGCTACAGATACGCAGTATTTT. Amino acids: CASSQDRGLAGATDTQYF.

The chain has TRBV6-6 and TRBJ1-4, with D maybe TRBD1 (6 bases). Trimming removed 5 bases at V and 0 bases at J, with 13 bases between. The CDR3 spans 16 residues. Germline-derived CDR1 and CDR2 are MNHNY and SVGAGI (reference sequence). CDR3 residues: CASSHHRDTTNEKLFF. For the CDR3, the DNA is TGTGCCAGCAGTCACCACCGGGACACAACTAATGAAAAACTGTTTTTT.

V gene TRBV9 combines with J gene TRBJ1-5; D remains ambiguous. Germline lookup yields CDR1 SGDLS and CDR2 YYNGEE. CDR3 length: 17 amino acids. Trimming pared 6 bases from V and 2 bases from J, leaving 21 bases between. The CDR3 region is CASNGGKRREGNQPQHF. Here the CDR3 DNA reads TGTGCCAGCAATGGAGGGAAAAGGCGTGAGGGCAATCAGCCCCAGCATTTT.

The chain links TRBV19 to TRBJ1-5; 7 bases line up with TRBD1. Germline V gives CDR1 LNHDA, CDR2 SQIVND (reference sequence). Trimming took 2 bases from V and 5 from J; bases not matched to a gene: 0. The CDR3 sequence is 13 residues long. In nucleotides, the CDR3 is TGTGCCAGTAGTATAACAGGGGATCAGCCCCAGCATTTT. Translating gives CASSITGDQPQHF.